This note documents a single TCR beta chain sequence. Its cognate antigen is unknown. This entry is derived from a study of cytomegalovirus exposure and HLA in healthy donors. General observations from the study: Within the data, a cluster of highly shared sequence variants was likely a sequencing artifact. A further, later analysis showed that HLA-associated TCR beta chains (compared with equally common others) were more clonally expanded. Three chains linked to CMV were shown in vitro to be specific for CMV antigens.

PCR primers comprised 60 Vbeta and 13 Jbeta primers. Clones were read by immunoSEQ multiplex PCR, and TCRdb kept only the in-frame ones, dropping some. The table records roughly 110,000 clones, over 60% of them present only once. J was trimmed by 1 base and V by 4 bases; bases with no gene match: 5. Germline values: CDR1 LGHNA, CDR2 YSLEER. CDR3 length equals 16 residues. The TCR was taken from a female donor in good health and CMV-seronegative. The sample was PBMCs. The chain employs TRBV4-3 and TRBJ2-2; 8 nucleotides align to TRBD1. The CDR3 bases are TGCGCCAGCAGCCCAGGACAGGGCAGGAACACCGGGGAGCTGTTTTTT. It yields the protein CASSPGQGRNTGELFF.